These 6 T cell receptor beta chains were sequenced from one sample in a study of T-cell reconstitution after alpha-beta-depleted transplantation in children. Unique molecular identifiers were incorporated when the TCRbeta library was constructed. TCRdb used MiXCR to reprocess the PCR reads, holding one entry per CDR3 protein. The sample lists around 500,000 distinct CDR3 sequences, 23% occurring once. The specimen was PBMCs, mostly from graft donor cells, collected 360 days after TCRalphabeta/CD19-depleted stem cell transplant. The origin of the receptors is a boy in the first two years of life who had a stem cell transplant for acute myeloid leukemia, so the T cells may come from the graft donor.

This clonotype was detected a few times. This chain connects TRBV18 to TRBJ2-7; D ambiguous. V dropped 2 bases and J dropped 1 base, with 9 bases sitting between them. The CDR3 contains 14 residues. Germline lookup yields CDR1 KGHSH and CDR2 LQKENI. DNA of the CDR3: TGTGCCAGCTCACCATCAGGTTCATCCTACGAGCAGTACTTC. Protein sequence: CASSPSGSSYEQYF.

This clonotype was seen only once. This chain uses TRBV29-1 with TRBJ1-4; unclear D gene. The germline CDR1 and CDR2 sequences are SQVTM and ANQGSEA. The CDR3 loop spans 14 amino acids. Trimming took off 4 bases at V and 6 bases at J, with 15 bases between the two ends. In DNA form, the CDR3 reads TGCAGCGTTGCCTTGGGCCCTATGGATGAAAAACTGTTTTTT. It yields the protein CSVALGPMDEKLFF.

This rearrangement joins TRBV24-1 to TRBJ1-1; D may be TRBD1 (5 bases). The CDR3 totals 12 residues. Deletions cut 6 bases from V and 5 bases from J, with 9 bases between. CDR1 is KGHDR and CDR2 is SFDVKD in the germline V gene. The CDR3 nucleotides read TGTGCCACCAGTCGGGGGGGGACTGAAGCTTTCTTT. Translated, it gives CATSRGGTEAFF.

The sample holds a few counts of this clonotype. The CDR3 region has the DNA TGCAGTGCTAGGGCCCTGGGGGCCTTGGGAGGTACGCAGTATTTT. Translation gives CSARALGALGGTQYF. J is TRBJ2-3 and V is TRBV20-1, with D perhaps assigned TRBD1 or TRBD2 (6 bases each). The CDR3 sequence is 15 residues long. With 3 bases removed from V and 8 bases from J, the gap between germline ends came to 21 bases. Per the germline V gene, CDR1 is DFQATT and CDR2 is SNEGSKA (reference sequence).

This chain uses TRBV20-1 with TRBJ2-7; maybe TRBD1 (5 bases). CDR1 is DFQATT and CDR2 is SNEGSKA in the germline V gene (reference sequence). The CDR3 length is 15 residues. V was trimmed by 1 base and J by 2 bases, leaving 15 bases between them. The CDR3 coding sequence is TGCAGTGCTAGAGCCCAATGGGGCCAGCCCTACGAGCAGTACGTC. It translates to CSARAQWGQPYEQYV.

CDR3 DNA: TGTGCCAGCAGCTTAGACGCCTGGCCCGATGGCTACACCTTC. Its protein product is CASSLDAWPDGYTF. V is TRBV7-9 and J is TRBJ1-2; no clear D. Germline assignment: CDR1 SEHNR and CDR2 FQNEAQ (reference sequence). Between the trimmed V and J ends, which lost 1 base and 6 bases, there was a span of 12 bases. This CDR3 has 14 amino acids.